This is a list of T cell receptor beta chains from one sample in a study of T cells in localized non-small cell lung cancer. Repertoires were generated with immunoSEQ multiplex PCR, while TCRdb's copy carries only in-frame clones and drops some. Among around 1,300 clones, around 21% were seen once, and the ten largest hold around a sixth. The sequenced sample was lung tumor tissue, obtained before any cancer treatment. The receptors were gathered from a male donor at least 60 years old with stage II squamous cell lung carcinoma. Each CDR3 is given with its conserved first and last residue. The D gene is left open where the match is weak. The size field is filled for only some rows; it gives once, few, many or a size class.

NA TRBJ1-6 TRBV19 TRBD1 CASSSGTANNSPLHF TGTGCCAGTAGTAGTGGGACAGCAAATAATTCACCCCTCCACTTT
NA TRBJ1-3 TRBV28 NA CASSLSVNTIYF TGTGCCAGCAGTTTAAGCGTAAACACCATATATTTT
large TRBJ1-1 TRBV6-8 NA CASSLQIGNTEAFF TGTGCCAGCAGCCTCCAGATCGGGAACACTGAAGCTTTCTTT
NA TRBJ2-1 TRBV5-1 NA CASRPAGSYNEQFF TGCGCCAGCAGGCCGGCGGGATCCTACAATGAGCAGTTCTTC
few TRBJ2-3 TRBV30 NA CSATSYFTDTQYF TGTAGCGCGACTAGTTACTTCACAGATACGCAGTATTTT
few TRBJ1-1 TRBV10-2 NA CASSGSMNTEAFF TGCGCCAGCAGTGGATCCATGAACACTGAAGCTTTCTTT
NA TRBJ2-3 TRBV11-3 TRBD2 CASSQGLAGLTDTQYF TGTGCCAGCAGCCAGGGGCTAGCGGGCCTCACAGATACGCAGTATTTT
few TRBJ1-1 TRBV28 NA CASSVSASGAFF TGTGCCAGCAGTGTTTCGGCCTCTGGGGCTTTCTTT
few TRBJ1-5 TRBV11-3 TRBD1 CASSSAGQGIGNQPQHF TGTGCCAGCAGCTCGGCGGGACAGGGGATTGGCAATCAGCCCCAGCATTTT
few TRBJ1-2 TRBV6-8 TRBD1 CASRTGGRVGYTF TGTGCCAGCAGAACAGGGGGCCGGGTCGGCTACACCTTC
NA TRBJ2-3 TRBV9 TRBD2 CASSGSGGSTDTQYF TGTGCCAGCAGTGGTAGCGGGGGGTCTACAGATACGCAGTATTTT
NA TRBJ2-1 TRBV6-8 NA CASSPRGPAYNEQFF TGTGCCAGCAGCCCCCGGGGACCAGCGTACAATGAGCAGTTCTTC
NA TRBJ2-3 TRBV11-3 NA CASSLKARWQDTQYF TGTGCCAGCAGCTTGAAGGCCCGGTGGCAGGATACGCAGTATTTT
medium-sized TRBJ2-3 TRBV11-3 TRBD1 CASSRGTGADTQYF TGTGCCAGCAGCCGCGGGACAGGGGCCGATACGCAGTATTTT
few TRBJ1-2 TRBV9 TRBD1 CASSVGQGANYGYTF TGTGCCAGCAGCGTAGGACAGGGGGCTAACTATGGCTACACCTTC
few TRBJ1-5 TRBV6-8 NA CASSDGRVLRGQHF TGTGCCAGCAGTGATGGTCGGGTCCTCCGGGGCCAGCATTTT
large TRBJ1-6 TRBV11-3 NA CASSLDWAENSPLHF TGTGCCAGCAGCTTGGATTGGGCAGAGAATTCACCCCTCCACTTT
medium-sized TRBJ2-1 TRBV9 NA CASSLGAEHNEQFF TGTGCCAGCAGCTTAGGAGCGGAACACAATGAGCAGTTCTTC
NA TRBJ2-7 TRBV6-8 TRBD1 CASRETGWGRDEQYF TGTGCCAGCAGAGAGACAGGGTGGGGGAGAGACGAGCAGTACTTC
NA TRBJ1-1 TRBV23-1 NA CASSLQGHTEAFF TGCGCCAGCAGCTTGCAGGGACACACTGAAGCTTTCTTT
few TRBJ2-1 TRBV6-8 NA CASSYKRGYSYNEQFF TGTGCCAGCAGTTACAAAAGGGGCTACTCCTACAATGAGCAGTTCTTC
NA TRBJ2-3 TRBV6-1 NA CAISEGVPQTQYF TGTGCCATCAGTGAAGGGGTCCCCCAAACGCAGTATTTT
large TRBJ2-7 TRBV6-8 NA CASSRWRGRDEQYF TGTGCCAGCAGCCGGTGGCGGGGCCGGGACGAGCAGTACTTC
NA TRBJ1-2 TRBV19 TRBD1 CASSPGTGGNWHGYTF TGTGCCAGTAGTCCCGGGACAGGGGGCAATTGGCATGGCTACACCTTC
few TRBJ2-3 TRBV11-3 TRBD1 CASSFDRGRDTQYF TGTGCCAGCAGCTTCGACAGGGGGCGGGATACGCAGTATTTT
NA TRBJ2-7 TRBV6-8 TRBD1 CASSYSAGGGSYEQYF TGTGCCAGCAGTTACTCGGCAGGGGGCGGTTCCTACGAGCAGTACTTC
NA TRBJ1-1 TRBV6-8 NA CAISARTENTEAFF TGTGCCATCAGTGCAAGGACAGAAAACACTGAAGCTTTCTTT
NA TRBJ2-7 TRBV11-3 TRBD2 CASSQSGNSYEQYF TGTGCCAGCAGCCAGAGCGGGAACTCCTACGAGCAGTACTTC
few TRBJ2-3 TRBV29-1 NA CSVERQADTQYF TGCAGCGTTGAACGGCAGGCAGATACGCAGTATTTT
NA TRBJ2-5 TRBV30 TRBD1 CAWSRDRRLETQYF TGTGCCTGGAGCCGGGACAGACGGCTGGAGACCCAGTACTTC
few TRBJ1-3 TRBV14 NA CASSQDLRGAGNTIYF TGTGCCAGCAGCCAAGATTTGAGAGGTGCAGGAAACACCATATATTTT
few TRBJ2-1 TRBV29-1 NA CSTDRLSRYNEQFF TGCAGCACAGACAGGCTTAGTAGGTACAATGAGCAGTTCTTC
NA TRBJ1-4 TRBV6-8 NA CASSPDGSSGEKLFF TGTGCCAGCAGTCCGGATGGGAGCTCCGGCGAAAAACTGTTTTTT